This T cell receptor (beta chain) is drawn from a study of identical twins (dated by TCRdb to the mid-2010s). Some background on the complete study: TCR alpha and beta repertoires from monozygotic twins, unrelated adults of various ages and cord blood were deep-sequenced to test whether fetal clonotypes persist. Replicate twin experiments were performed at different times using different library preparation protocols to rule out contamination.

The paper's findings and limits, for the study overall: Out-of-frame TCR alpha sequences shared between twins showed an excess of low generation-probability sequences compared with coincidental sharing between unrelated individuals. Recombination models systematically underestimated out-of-frame TCR alpha sharing in monozygotic twins but agreed with sharing between unrelated individuals. Because the same donors could not be followed over many years, the conclusions depended on cross-sectional statistical analysis. Fewer insertions were carried by abundant cord blood beta clonotypes; a weaker similar trend was observed in young adult naive repertoires, while no such trend was observed in memory repertoires. Invariant T cells such as MAIT and iNKT could partly confound zero-insertion analyses, though diverse VJ usage argued against this for most clonotypes. In beta out-of-frame sequences, excess twin sharing was weaker, because having fewer shared sequences lowered the signal-to-noise ratio.

The library was prepared using 5' RACE. TCRdb shows the sequencer as Illumina HiSeq 2000. A universal primer binding site was added through template switching, and the final cDNA carried a unique molecular identifier so that TCR cDNA molecules could be counted accurately. Specific primers in the conserved constant-segment region were used to synthesize first-strand cDNA for TCR alpha and beta chains. To control for contamination, every cDNA library carried two barcodes: a SMART-Mk sample barcode plus Illumina barcodes. TruSeq adapter sequences along with Illumina sample barcodes were introduced in two successive PCR steps. The TCR alpha and beta cDNA libraries were sequenced on the Illumina HiSeq platform using custom primers. As for how the authors treated the data: Unique molecular identifiers were extracted from raw reads with MiGEC, and CDR3 positions were determined with MiXCR. Recombination models were inferred per individual with the repgenHMM and IGoR tools using an EM algorithm. The analysis of shared clonotypes was done with the tcR package in R, with sharing normalized by the product of cloneset sizes. To study raw recombination free of thymic and clonal selection effects, out-of-frame nonproductive sequences were analyzed. TCRdb passed the public sequencing reads through fastp at Q25 and MiXCR, retaining productive beta sequences. Each CDR3 protein appears once, grouped with its most common genes and DNA. The authors' filters were not applied to this entry. The sample contains around 550,000 distinct CDR3 sequences, 12% to 15% of them found a single time. About 0.4% of the sample comes from the top ten.

This clonotype was seen ten or more times. The antigen it recognizes is unknown. Within one base of it there is no much larger clone, and no base qualities were kept. Every donor was a healthy Caucasian. The twin cohort consisted of three pairs of female monozygotic twins, all aged roughly 18 to 30 years. CD4+ and CD8+ T cell populations were isolated with positive isolation kits from Invitrogen. These records were also assigned to another study, of yellow fever vaccine responses in identical twins. The second publication reports: According to the authors, in identical twins the way T cells responded to vaccination appeared partly convergent and partly personalized. In the study, vaccine-responding T cell clones were precisely tracked in identical twins.

The sequenced sample consisted of CD4+ T cells sorted from blood. The origin of this receptor is a woman aged 18-35 years in good health.

In nucleotides, the sequence is TGCGCCAGCAGCTTGCAGGGCTCTGGAAACACCATATATTTT. It is translated as CASSLQGSGNTIYF. The chain joins TRBV5-1 to TRBJ1-3; the best D guess is TRBD1, with 5 bases matching. Cut back by 1 base and 0 bases, the V and J ends lie 5 bases apart. The CDR3 numbers 14 residues from cysteine through phenylalanine. The only DNA kept is the CDR3, 42 bases in frame from the first base. The germline V gene yields SGHRS for CDR1 and YFSETQ for CDR2.